The rows below give T cell receptor beta chains drawn from one sample of a study of T-cell memory formation after mild COVID-19. One entry per CDR3 protein, called by TCRdb with MiXCR from the 5' RACE reads. The table lists approximately 410,000 distinct CDR3 sequences, 23% of them singletons. Sequencing was carried out using PBMCs or a T cell subset sorted from them (not recorded which). The receptors were sampled from an adult woman who had mild COVID-19 (a few samples of this study predate the infection). Cell type and time point are not known. Both conserved end residues are trimmed from each CDR3. Fields, in order: J gene, V gene, CDR3 protein.

TRBJ2-1,TRBV29-1,SAARDSYTYNEQF
TRBJ2-3,TRBV29-1,SAAGVSGGSTDTQY
TRBJ1-1,TRBV5-1,ASSLVGTGGFGTEAF
TRBJ2-7,TRBV4-2,ASSQMDGKSSYEQY
TRBJ2-5,TRBV12-3/TRBV12-4,ASSLEGIESDRAETQY
TRBJ2-7,TRBV29-1,SVWGHEQY
TRBJ2-7,TRBV7-9,ASSPTDRQYEQY
TRBJ2-7,TRBV12-3/TRBV12-4,ASSPSGGREQY
TRBJ1-1,TRBV13,ASTIGVNTEAF
TRBJ2-2,TRBV24-1,ATSPRTGTSGSTGELF
TRBJ2-5,TRBV5-1,ASSGGTSGETQY
TRBJ2-7,TRBV15,ATSKEISYEQY
TRBJ2-1,TRBV12-5,ASEEGRGLDEQF
TRBJ1-2,TRBV27,ASSSQAGGFYGYT
TRBJ2-2,TRBV12-3/TRBV12-4,ARPKLADRATGELF
TRBJ1-2,TRBV6-1,ASSVGGALNYGYT
TRBJ1-2,TRBV6-5,ASSYSSVGLLIENGYT
TRBJ2-1,TRBV6-4,ASSDSSGSYNEQF
TRBJ1-5,TRBV12-3/TRBV12-4,ASTQGGTENQPQH
TRBJ1-2,TRBV7-9,ASSLDPRVGGGHGYT
TRBJ1-6,TRBV7-9,ASSHPQGGSNNSPLH
TRBJ2-1,TRBV4-1,ASSQGSRTSSYNEQF
TRBJ2-7,TRBV6-6,ASSQGGTGIYEQY
TRBJ2-1,TRBV20-1,SASWTGGTPRQF
TRBJ2-3,TRBV7-2,ASSPRRATSTDTQY
TRBJ2-1,TRBV9,ASSVGLPSYNEQF
TRBJ2-5,TRBV12-3/TRBV12-4,ASSSGMETQY
TRBJ2-7,TRBV3-1,ASSQGTGEYEQY
TRBJ2-1,TRBV29-1,SVWTSGRANEQF
TRBJ2-5,TRBV5-1,ASSRGRGQY
TRBJ1-1,TRBV5-1,ASRRSGTENTEAF
TRBJ1-5,TRBV20-1,SATLRDRGAFGPQH
TRBJ1-2,TRBV24-1,ATSDQDFNYGYT
TRBJ1-1,TRBV9,ASSADREGRVPSEAF
TRBJ2-5,TRBV7-9,ASSPGLAKGKETQY
TRBJ1-1,TRBV7-3,ASSLSGEETEAF
TRBJ2-4,TRBV5-1,ASRTGGSVKNIQY
TRBJ2-7,TRBV4-3,ASSQEREGVYEQY
TRBJ2-5,TRBV7-8,ASSAFGVGGRLETQY
TRBJ2-7,TRBV20-1,SARDSVIYEQY
TRBJ2-3,TRBV5-5,ASSPAGTSGAASTDTQY
TRBJ2-3,TRBV9,ASSVSAGGPLGTQY
TRBJ2-7,TRBV5-5,ASSLFSRHEQY
TRBJ2-1,TRBV6-1,ASSDRLAGVYEQF
TRBJ1-5,TRBV29-1,SVGTGYNQPQH